This T cell receptor beta chain was recovered during a study of beta chain features in type 1 diabetes. This clone was detected only a few times. Expressed TCRB transcripts were sequenced because the entire RNA isolate underwent reverse transcription. The repertoire was sequenced with immunoSEQ multiplex PCR; TCRdb's copy has only in-frame clones and lacks some. Among around 330,000 clones listed, 8% to 13% were seen once. CDR1 SGDLS and CDR2 YYNGEE come from the germline V gene. This CDR3 spans 16 amino acids. V gave up 2 bases and J gave up 5 bases; unmatched junction bases: 10. Naive, central memory, regulatory and stem cell-like memory cells within the CD4+ compartment were sorted using CD45RO/CCR7/CD25/CD127/CD95/CD27.

The chain recombines TRBV9 with TRBJ2-3; 8 nucleotides line up with TRBD2. The specimen sequenced was naive CD4+ T cells from blood. The origin of this receptor is a woman in her 30s in good health. The CDR3 is CASSVTGTRNIDTQYF. The CDR3 DNA reads as TGTGCCAGCAGCGTGACCGGGACTAGGAACATAGATACGCAGTATTTT.